These 5 T cell receptor beta chains came from one sample sequenced in a study of cytomegalovirus exposure and HLA in healthy donors. 60 Vbeta and 13 Jbeta primers were used in PCR. Some clones are missing from TCRdb's copy, which holds only in-frame ones; the method was immunoSEQ multiplex PCR. The sample includes 120,000 to 150,000 clones, about four fifths of them seen just once. The source material was PBMCs. The receptors originated from a woman between 40 and 50 years old in good health and CMV-seropositive.

This clone was detected only once. The CDR3 DNA reads TGTGCCAGCAGTGAAGGACAGGGAAATGATGAGCAGTTCTTC. Its protein is CASSEGQGNDEQFF. This chain joins TRBV2 and TRBJ2-1; TRBD1 matches at 7 bases. This CDR3 has 14 residues. The germline gives CDR1 SNHLY, CDR2 FYNNEI. V was clipped by 1 base and J by 8 bases; unmatched bases: 5.

By its share, this clone is medium-sized (0.01 to 0.1%). The chain employs TRBV6-1 and TRBJ1-4; no definite D call. V was trimmed by 3 bases and J by 6 bases, leaving 8 bases between them. The germline CDR1 and CDR2 sequences are MNHNS and SASEGT. The CDR3 is 13 residues long. DNA for the CDR3: TGTGCCAGCAGTGACGGTACGGATGAAAAACTGTTTTTT. It translates to CASSDGTDEKLFF.

The chain joins TRBV19 to TRBJ2-7, with 7 bases aligning to TRBD2. Germline V CDR1 and CDR2: LNHDA, SQIVND (reference sequence). V was clipped by 3 bases and J by 6 bases; unmatched bases: 17. This CDR3 is 17 amino acids long. The CDR3 DNA follows: TGTGCCAGTAGTATGAACCGCCTGCGGGGGAGGGTGAGCGAGCAGTACTTC. It specifies CASSMNRLRGRVSEQYF.

CDR3 region: CASSRQGRATNEKLFF. The CDR3 DNA is TGTGCCAGCAGTCGACAGGGGAGGGCAACTAATGAAAAACTGTTTTTT. The chain uses TRBV7-9 and TRBJ1-4; TRBD1 matches at 8 bases. CDR1 is SEHNR, CDR2 FQNEAQ, per germline (reference sequence). The CDR3 is 16 amino acids. V gave up 6 bases and J gave up 0 bases; unmatched junction bases: 6.

The V and J genes are TRBV5-1 and TRBJ2-5; TRBD1 agrees at 10 bases. CDR3 length equals 15 residues. Per germline, CDR1 SGHRS and CDR2 YFSETQ. V dropped 0 bases and J dropped 5; count of bases not matched to a gene: 4. The CDR3 sequence: CASSLGQGASETQYF. The CDR3 DNA follows: TGCGCCAGCAGCTTGGGACAGGGGGCGTCTGAGACCCAGTACTTC. Combining the CDR3 with reference TRBV5-1 and TRBJ2-5 gives the whole variable domain KAGVTQTPRYLIKTRGQQVTLSCSPISGHRSVSWYQQTPGQGLQFLFEYFSETQRNKGNFPGRFSGRQFSNSRSEMNVSTLELGDSALYLCASSLGQGASETQYFGPGTRLLVL.